Here is one T cell receptor beta chain with its context. The data were taken from a study of blood T cell repertoires in COVID-19. Study background: Samples came from the United States, Italy and Spain, spanning acute and convalescent COVID-19. T cells, B-cell-depleted T cells, or PBMCs provided the cDNA or gDNA that served as material.

Methods used by the authors: Using reference gene primer amplification, nucleated cell counts were estimated. TCRdb's copy holds only in-frame clones and misses some; the assay was immunoSEQ multiplex PCR. From that table come the V and J calls and clone size; the DNA was used to work out D and trimming. This sample has 150,000 to 200,000 clones, with 65% to 85% found just once. The CDR3 is made up of 14 amino acids. Trimming removed 6 bases at V and 1 base at J, with 12 bases between. Germline V gene data show CDR1 as SGHRS and CDR2 as YFSETQ. The gene calls are TRBV5-1 and TRBJ2-3; tentative D call: TRBD1 (5 bases). The clonotype originates from a man in his 60s with active or convalescent COVID-19. The sample was peripheral blood. The CDR3 here is CASNIQGGTDTQYF. CDR3 nucleotides: TGCGCCAGCAACATCCAAGGGGGCACAGATACGCAGTATTTT.